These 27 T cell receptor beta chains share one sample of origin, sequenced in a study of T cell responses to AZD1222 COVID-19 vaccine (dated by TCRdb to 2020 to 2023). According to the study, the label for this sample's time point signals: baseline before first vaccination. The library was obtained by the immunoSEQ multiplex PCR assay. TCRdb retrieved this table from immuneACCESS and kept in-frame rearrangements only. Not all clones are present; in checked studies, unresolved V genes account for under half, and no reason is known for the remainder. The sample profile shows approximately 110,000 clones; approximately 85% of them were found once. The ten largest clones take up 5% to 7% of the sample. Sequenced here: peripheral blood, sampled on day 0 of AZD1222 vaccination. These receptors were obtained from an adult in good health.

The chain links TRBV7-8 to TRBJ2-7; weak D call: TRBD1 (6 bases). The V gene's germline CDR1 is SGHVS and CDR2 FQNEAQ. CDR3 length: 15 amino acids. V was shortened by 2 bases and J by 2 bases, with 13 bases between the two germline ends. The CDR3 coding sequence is TGTGCCAGCAGCTTAAAAACAGGGTCTACCTACGAGCAGTACTTC. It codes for CASSLKTGSTYEQYF.

The CDR3 bases are TGTGCCAGCAGCTTGGGGTTAACAGGCGGAAATTCACCCCTCCACTTT. This encodes CASSLGLTGGNSPLHF. The gene calls are TRBV5-6 and TRBJ1-6; a possible D gene is TRBD1 (5 bases). Germline assignment: CDR1 SGHDT and CDR2 YYEEEE. The CDR3 runs 16 residues. Trimming cost V 0 bases and J 7 bases, with 14 bases left between them.

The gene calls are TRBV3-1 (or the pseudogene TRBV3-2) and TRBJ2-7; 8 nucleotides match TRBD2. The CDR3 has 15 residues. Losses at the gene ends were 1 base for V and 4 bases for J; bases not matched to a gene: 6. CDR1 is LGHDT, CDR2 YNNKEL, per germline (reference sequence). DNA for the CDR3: TGTGCCAGCAGCCAAGGGCACGGGGGGGCTTACGAGCAGTACTTC. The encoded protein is CASSQGHGGAYEQYF.

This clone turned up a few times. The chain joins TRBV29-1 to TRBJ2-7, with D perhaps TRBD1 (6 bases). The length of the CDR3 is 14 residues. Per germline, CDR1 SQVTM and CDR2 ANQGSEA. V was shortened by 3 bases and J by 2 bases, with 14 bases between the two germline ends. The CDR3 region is CSVEIPDSPYEQYF. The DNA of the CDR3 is TGCAGCGTTGAGATCCCGGACAGCCCCTACGAGCAGTACTTC.

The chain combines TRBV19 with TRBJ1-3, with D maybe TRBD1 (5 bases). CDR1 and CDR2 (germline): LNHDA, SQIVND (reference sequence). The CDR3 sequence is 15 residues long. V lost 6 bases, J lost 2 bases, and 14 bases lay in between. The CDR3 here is CASRTDSNPGNTIYF. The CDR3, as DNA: TGTGCCAGTAGGACAGATTCGAACCCTGGAAACACCATATATTTT.

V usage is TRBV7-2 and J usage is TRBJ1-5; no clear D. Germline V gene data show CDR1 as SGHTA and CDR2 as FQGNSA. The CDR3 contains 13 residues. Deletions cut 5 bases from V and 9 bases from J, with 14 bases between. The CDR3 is CASSPEMTLPQHF. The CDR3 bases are TGTGCCAGCAGCCCGGAAATGACACTGCCCCAGCATTTT.

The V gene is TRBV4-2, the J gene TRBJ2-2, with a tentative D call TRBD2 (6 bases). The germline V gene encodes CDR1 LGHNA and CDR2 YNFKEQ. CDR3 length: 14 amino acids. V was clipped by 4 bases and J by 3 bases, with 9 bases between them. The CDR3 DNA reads TGTGCCAGCAGCCCCAGGGAGGACACCGGGGAGCTGTTTTTT. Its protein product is CASSPREDTGELFF.

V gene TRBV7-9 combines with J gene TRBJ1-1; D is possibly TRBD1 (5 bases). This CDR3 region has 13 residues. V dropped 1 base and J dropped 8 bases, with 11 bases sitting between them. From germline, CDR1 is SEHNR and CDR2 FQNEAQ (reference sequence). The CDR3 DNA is TGTGCCAGCAGCTTAGAAGTGACAGAAGAAGCTTTCTTT. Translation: CASSLEVTEEAFF.

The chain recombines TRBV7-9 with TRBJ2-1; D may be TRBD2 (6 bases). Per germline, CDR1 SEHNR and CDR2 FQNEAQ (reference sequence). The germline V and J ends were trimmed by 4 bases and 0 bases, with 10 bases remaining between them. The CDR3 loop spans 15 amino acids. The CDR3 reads CASSSGGSSYNEQFF. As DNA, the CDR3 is TGTGCCAGCAGCTCTGGAGGGAGCTCCTACAATGAGCAGTTCTTC.

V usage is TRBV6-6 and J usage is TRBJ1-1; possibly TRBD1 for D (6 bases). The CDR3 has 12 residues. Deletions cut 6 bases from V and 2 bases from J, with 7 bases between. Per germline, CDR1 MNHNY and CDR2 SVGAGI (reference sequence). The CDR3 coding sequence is TGTGCCAGCAGACAGGGAAACACTGAAGCTTTCTTT. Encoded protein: CASRQGNTEAFF.

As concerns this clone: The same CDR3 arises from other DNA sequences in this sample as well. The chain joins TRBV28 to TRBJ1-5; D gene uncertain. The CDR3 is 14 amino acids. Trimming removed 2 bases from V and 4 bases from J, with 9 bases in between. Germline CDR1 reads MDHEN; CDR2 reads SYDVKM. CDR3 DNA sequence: TGTGCCAGCAGTTTACTCGGTGGGAATCAGCCCCAGCATTTT. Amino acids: CASSLLGGNQPQHF.

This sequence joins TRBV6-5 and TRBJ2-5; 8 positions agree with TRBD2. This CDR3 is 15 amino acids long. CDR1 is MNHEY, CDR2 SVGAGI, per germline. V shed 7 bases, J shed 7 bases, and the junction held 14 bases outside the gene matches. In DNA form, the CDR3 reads TGTGCCAGCATCATTGGTAGCGGGGCGATGGGGACCCAGTACTTC. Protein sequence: CASIIGSGAMGTQYF.

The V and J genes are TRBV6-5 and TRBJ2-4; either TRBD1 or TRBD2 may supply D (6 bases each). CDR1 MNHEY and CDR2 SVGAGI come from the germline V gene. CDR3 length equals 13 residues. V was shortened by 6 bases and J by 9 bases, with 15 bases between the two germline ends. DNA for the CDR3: TGTGCCAGCAGACCACAGGGAGGTGGCATTCAGTACTTC. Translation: CASRPQGGGIQYF.

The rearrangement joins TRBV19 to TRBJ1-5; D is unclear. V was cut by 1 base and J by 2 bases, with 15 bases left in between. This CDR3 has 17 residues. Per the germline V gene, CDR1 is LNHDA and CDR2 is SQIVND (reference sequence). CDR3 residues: CASSIGLRRGGNQPQHF. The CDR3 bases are TGTGCCAGTAGTATAGGTCTCAGACGGGGAGGCAATCAGCCCCAGCATTTT. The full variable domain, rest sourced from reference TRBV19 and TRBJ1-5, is DGGITQSPKYLFRKEGQNVTLSCEQNLNHDAMYWYRQDPGQGLRLIYYSQIVNDFQKGDIAEGYSVSREKKESFPLTVTSAQKNPTAFYLCASSIGLRRGGNQPQHFGDGTRLSIL.

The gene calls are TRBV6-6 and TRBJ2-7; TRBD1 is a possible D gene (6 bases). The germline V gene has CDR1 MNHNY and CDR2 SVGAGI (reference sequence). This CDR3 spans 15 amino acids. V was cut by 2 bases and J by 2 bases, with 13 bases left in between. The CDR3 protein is CASSYEGDNPYEQYF. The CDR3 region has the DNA TGTGCCAGCAGTTACGAGGGGGACAATCCCTACGAGCAGTACTTC.

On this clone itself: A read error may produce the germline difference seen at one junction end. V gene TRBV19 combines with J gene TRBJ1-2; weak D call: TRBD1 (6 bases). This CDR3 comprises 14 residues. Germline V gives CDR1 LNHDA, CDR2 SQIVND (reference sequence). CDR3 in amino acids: CASSTQGTGYDYTF. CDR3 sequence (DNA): TGTGCCAGTAGTACCCAGGGGACCGGGTATGACTACACCTTC.

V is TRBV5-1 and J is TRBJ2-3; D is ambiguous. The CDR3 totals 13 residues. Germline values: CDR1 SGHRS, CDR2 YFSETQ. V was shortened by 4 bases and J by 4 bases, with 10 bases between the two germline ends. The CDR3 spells CASSLLPADTQYF. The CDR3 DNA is TGCGCCAGCAGCCTGCTACCCGCAGATACGCAGTATTTT.

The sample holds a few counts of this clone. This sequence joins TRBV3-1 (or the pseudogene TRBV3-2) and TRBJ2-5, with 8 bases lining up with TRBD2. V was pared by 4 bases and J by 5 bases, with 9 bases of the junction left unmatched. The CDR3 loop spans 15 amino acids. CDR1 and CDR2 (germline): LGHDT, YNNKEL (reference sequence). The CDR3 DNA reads TGTGCCAGCAGCCGAGGGGTAGGCGGGGGGGAGACCCAGTACTTC. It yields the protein CASSRGVGGGETQYF.

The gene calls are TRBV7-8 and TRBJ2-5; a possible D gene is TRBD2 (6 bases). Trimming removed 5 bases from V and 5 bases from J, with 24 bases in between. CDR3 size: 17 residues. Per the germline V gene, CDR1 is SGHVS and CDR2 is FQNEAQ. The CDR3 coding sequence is TGTGCCAGCAGCCTTGGAATGGGAGCGGGTCCTTGGGAGACCCAGTACTTC. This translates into CASSLGMGAGPWETQYF.

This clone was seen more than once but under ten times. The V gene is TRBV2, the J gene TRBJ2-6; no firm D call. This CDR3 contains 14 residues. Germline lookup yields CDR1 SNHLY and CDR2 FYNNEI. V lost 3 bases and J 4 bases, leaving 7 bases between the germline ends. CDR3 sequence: CASSEGFGANVLTF. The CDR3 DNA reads TGTGCCAGCAGTGAGGGGTTCGGGGCCAACGTCCTGACTTTC.

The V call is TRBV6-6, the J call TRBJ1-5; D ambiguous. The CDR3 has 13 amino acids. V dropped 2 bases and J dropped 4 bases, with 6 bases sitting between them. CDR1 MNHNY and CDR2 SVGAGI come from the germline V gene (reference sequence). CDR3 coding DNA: TGTGCCAGCAGTTACGGGCAGAATCAGCCCCAGCATTTT. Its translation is CASSYGQNQPQHF.

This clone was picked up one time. The CDR3 protein is CSVGGQHEQYF. For the CDR3, the DNA is TGCAGCGTGGGCGGGCAGCACGAGCAGTACTTC. V and J are TRBV29-1 and TRBJ2-7, with a possible D match to TRBD2 (5 bases). The CDR3 consists of 11 residues. The V and J ends lost 6 bases and 5 bases respectively, with 11 bases between them. In germline, CDR1 is SQVTM, CDR2 ANQGSEA.

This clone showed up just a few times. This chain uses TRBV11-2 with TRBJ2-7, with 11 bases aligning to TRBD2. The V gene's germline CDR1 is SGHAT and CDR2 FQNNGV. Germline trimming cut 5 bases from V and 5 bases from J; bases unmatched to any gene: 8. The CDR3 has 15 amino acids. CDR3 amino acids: CASSPPSGGIDEQYF. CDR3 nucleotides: TGTGCCAGCAGCCCCCCTAGCGGGGGGATTGACGAGCAGTACTTC.

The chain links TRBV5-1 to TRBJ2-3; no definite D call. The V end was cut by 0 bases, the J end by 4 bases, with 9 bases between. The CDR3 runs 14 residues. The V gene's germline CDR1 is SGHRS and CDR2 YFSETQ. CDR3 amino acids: CASSLEAPPDTQYF. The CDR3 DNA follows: TGCGCCAGCAGCTTGGAGGCCCCCCCAGATACGCAGTATTTT.

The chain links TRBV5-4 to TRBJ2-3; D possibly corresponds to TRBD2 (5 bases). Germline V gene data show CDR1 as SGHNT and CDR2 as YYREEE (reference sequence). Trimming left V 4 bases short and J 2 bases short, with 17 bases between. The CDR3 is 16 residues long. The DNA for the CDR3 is TGTGCCAGCAGCCACGCACTCAGTCGGGACACAGATACGCAGTATTTT. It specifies CASSHALSRDTDTQYF.

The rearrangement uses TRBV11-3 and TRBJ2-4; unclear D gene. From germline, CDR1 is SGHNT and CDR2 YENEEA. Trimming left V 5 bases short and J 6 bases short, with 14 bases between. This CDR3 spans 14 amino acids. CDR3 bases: TGTGCCAGCAGCGCGAGACGTTACGGAAACATTCAGTACTTC. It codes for CASSARRYGNIQYF. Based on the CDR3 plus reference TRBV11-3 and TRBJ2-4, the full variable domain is EAGVVQSPRYKIIEKKQPVAFWCNPISGHNTLYWYLQNLGQGPELLIRYENEEAVDDSQLPKDRFSAERLKGVDSTLKIQPAELGDSAVYLCASSARRYGNIQYFGAGTRLSVL.

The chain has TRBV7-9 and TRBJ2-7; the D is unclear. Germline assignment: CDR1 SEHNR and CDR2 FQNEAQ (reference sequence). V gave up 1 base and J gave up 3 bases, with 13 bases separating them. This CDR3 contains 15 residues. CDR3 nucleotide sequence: TGTGCCAGCAGCTTAGGCCGGGTTAACTTCTACGAGCAGTACTTC. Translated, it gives CASSLGRVNFYEQYF. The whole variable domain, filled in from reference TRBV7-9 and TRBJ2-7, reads DTGVSQNPRHKITKRGQNVTFRCDPISEHNRLYWYRQTLGQGPEFLTYFQNEAQLEKSRLLSDRFSAERPKGSFSTLEIQRTEQGDSAMYLCASSLGRVNFYEQYFGPGTRLTVT.